This T cell receptor beta chain emerged from a study of blood T cell repertoires in COVID-19. As for the study in general: The samples span acute and convalescent COVID-19 from the United States, Italy and Spain. PBMCs, B-cell-depleted T cells, or T cells were the source of the cDNA or gDNA that made up the material.

Original data processing: Researchers report that nucleated cell counts were estimated from reference gene primer amplification. The method was immunoSEQ multiplex PCR; TCRdb's version includes in-frame clones alone and lacks a portion of them. The DNA was the basis for D and trimming; V, J and clone size are from that table. The table lists more than 200,000 clones, 85% to 90% of them singletons. CDR1 is LGHNA and CDR2 is YNFKEQ in the germline V gene. The V end lost 1 base, the J end lost 13 bases, and 20 bases lay between the germline ends. The CDR3 is made up of 15 amino acids. Recruited during active infection, patients (from Seattle) were subsequently followed longitudinally.

The chain couples TRBV4-2 to TRBJ2-4, with D possibly matching TRBD1 (5 bases). The sequence was collected from a woman aged 60 to 75 with COVID-19, enrolled during active disease. The sample comprised peripheral blood. The CDR3 DNA reads TGTGCCAGCAGCCAAGTTGGGGAACAGCTTGGGGCCCAGTACTTC. This sequence encodes CASSQVGEQLGAQYF.